This section outlines one TCR beta chain sequence together with its context. Its antigen is unknown. Base quality data are lacking; no much larger clone is found one base away. CDR3 length: 14 amino acids, cysteine to phenylalanine. CDR3 DNA is the only sequence kept; it has 42 bases, read in frame from the first base. CDR1 is given as MGHRA and CDR2 as YSYEKL, both from the germline V gene. The junction carries 9 bases between V and J, which are trimmed by 0 bases and 6 bases respectively. The data originate from a study of shared clonotypes between healthy human individuals (dated by TCRdb to 2019 to 2021). In the study overall: A couple of women and three men aged 18 to 49 years were included in the cohort. To increase sequencing depth and limit assay-specific biases, different laboratories used diverse techniques to prepare libraries and sequence TCR repertoires. Leukapheresis yielded between about 0.8 and 8.9 billion PBMCs per donor. Blood TCR repertoires of about 5 healthy adults were deeply sequenced to estimate repertoire size and the extent of clonotype sharing between individuals. Per donor, three plates each were used for CD4 naive and CD4 memory, two for CD8 naive, and one for CD8 memory. Paper-wide results and their limitations: Higher generation probabilities were observed for clonotypes shared by all four sorted-subset donors than for non-shared clonotypes. When a handful of donors were compared, the shared fraction of clonotypes was around 5% for naive CD4, about 4% for naive CD8, roughly 2.3% for memory CD4, and around 0.4% for memory CD8. Pairwise subsampling indicated that sequencing depth was expected to affect the degree of clonotype sharing among donors. Only blood was sampled, and tissue TCR repertoires likely differ from those in blood. Even with the large sequencing depth, rarefaction of the sorted-subset datasets indicated that sequencing was incomplete. Because the study included only a small number of donors, the genetic and exposure-history diversity represented was limited. Naive subsets generally had larger estimated clonotype richness than memory subsets did.

Using the deep immunoSEQ assay, multiplex PCR amplified TCR CDR3 regions from genomic DNA. Extracted genomic DNA from each cell subset was spread evenly across all wells of several immunoSEQ 96-well plates, with each plate serving as a replicate. For sorted subsets, roughly 0.2 ug genomic DNA, equal to about 30,000 T cell genomes, was loaded into each replicate PCR. Purified libraries were measured with a Qubit 3.0 fluorometer, size-checked on a Bioanalyzer 2100, and measured again with the KAPA Library Quantification kit. Every immunoSEQ 96-well plate was sequenced on a separate single-read 150-cycle Illumina NextSeq 550 flow cell. The study's processing was this. The immunoSEQ output contained only junctional sequences without quality scores, so filtering could not match that applied to full-length reads. To assign V/J genes and CDR3, sequences were annotated using PyIR, a Python wrapper for IgBLAST v1.9, with IMGT germline references. Reads with weak V/J assignments (E-value above 1e-6), missing CDR3, stop codons, out-of-frame junctions, or ambiguous translated residues were removed. V3J clonotypes were defined as sequences sharing the same inferred V gene, J gene, and CDR3 amino acid sequence. Percentage overlap between repertoires was calculated by dividing the number of shared unique clonotypes by the size of the smaller repertoire. Three approaches were used to assess repertoire richness: RTK rarefaction, the Chao1 estimator, and Recon v2.1 estimates of unobserved clonotypes. Generation probabilities were computed with OLGA for all TCRbeta clonotypes obtained by the gDNA method from four donors. The table was pulled from immuneACCESS by TCRdb, which kept in-frame rearrangements only. Such tables lose some clones; where checked, under half of the loss comes from unresolved V genes, and the rest has no known cause. V and J calls plus clone size are reproduced from that table; the DNA served to infer D and trimming. The sample table shows some 1,100,000 clones, and 70% to 80% are seen once. The ten largest account for roughly 0.56% of the sample.

Donors were healthy HIV-negative adults with no recently reported acute infections or vaccinations. Every donor was a Caucasian adult residing in Nashville, Tennessee, USA. CD4+ T cells were enriched by magnetic negative selection; naive cells were then positively selected on CD45RA, and the negative fraction formed the memory subset. Blood was obtained by leukapheresis, after which PBMCs were separated by Ficoll-Histopaque density gradient centrifugation and cryopreserved in liquid nitrogen vapor phase. Purity and quantity of every magnetically sorted T cell population were checked by analytical flow cytometry. Each sorted fraction had its genomic DNA isolated and then quantified by UV absorbance on a Nanodrop 2000c.

The specimen sequenced was memory CD4+ T cells from PBMCs. The label giving this sample's cell subset or site can be read as: CD45RA-negative fraction. This receptor chain uses TRBV4-1 and TRBJ2-1; no D gene call is confident. The clonotype comes from a man younger than 35 in good health. Some clones in this sample may be carry-over from other donors' samples. The base sequence is TGCGCCAGCAGCCAAGACCGGCTAGTCAATGAGCAGTTCTTC. Its product reads: CASSQDRLVNEQFF.